Only one count was recorded for the clone carrying this T cell receptor beta chain. The data were obtained in a study of shared clonotypes between healthy human individuals. Every subset's genomic DNA went evenly onto several immunoSEQ plates. Assay used: immunoSEQ multiplex PCR; TCRdb lists only in-frame clones, some missing. The data show around 2.3 million clones, 95% seen once. Germline-derived CDR1 and CDR2 are MNHNS and SASEGT. The length of the CDR3 is 14 residues. With V trimmed by 4 bases and J by 5 bases, 6 bases remained unmatched. The sequencing input was naive CD4+ T cells sorted from blood. Described subset: CD45RA+ positively selected. V usage is TRBV6-1 and J usage is TRBJ2-5, with 8 positions matching TRBD1. This clonotype was obtained from a man aged 18 to 29 in good health. The CDR3 sequence: CASSAGGATETQYF. The CDR3, as DNA: TGTGCCAGCAGTGCAGGGGGCGCGACGGAGACCCAGTACTTC.